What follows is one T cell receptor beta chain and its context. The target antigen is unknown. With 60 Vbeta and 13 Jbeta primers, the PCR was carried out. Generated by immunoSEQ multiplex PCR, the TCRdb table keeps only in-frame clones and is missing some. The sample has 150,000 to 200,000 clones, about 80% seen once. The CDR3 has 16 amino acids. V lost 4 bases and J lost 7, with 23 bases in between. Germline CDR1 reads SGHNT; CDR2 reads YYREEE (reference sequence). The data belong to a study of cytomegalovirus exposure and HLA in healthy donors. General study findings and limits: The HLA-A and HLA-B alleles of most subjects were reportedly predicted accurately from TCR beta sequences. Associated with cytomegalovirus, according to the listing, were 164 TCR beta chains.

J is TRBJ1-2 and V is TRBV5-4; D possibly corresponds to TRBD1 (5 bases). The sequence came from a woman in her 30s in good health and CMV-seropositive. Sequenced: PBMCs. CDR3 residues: CASSPNTGLSGSGYTF. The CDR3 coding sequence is TGTGCCAGCAGCCCGAATACGGGACTCTCCGGCTCTGGCTACACCTTC.